This TCR beta chain was recorded in a study of cytomegalovirus exposure and HLA in healthy donors. This PCR relied on a set of 60 Vbeta primers and 13 Jbeta primers. Repertoires were generated with immunoSEQ multiplex PCR, while TCRdb's copy carries only in-frame clones and drops some. The sample has under 200,000 clones; roughly 77% are singletons. There are 11 residues in the CDR3. Germline CDR1 MNHEY, CDR2 SVGAGI. The sequenced material came from PBMCs. This chain uses TRBV6-5 with TRBJ2-5, with no clear D. The J call is doubtful: the DNA matches TRBJ2-7 better. This TCR derives from a male donor in good health and CMV-seropositive. The CDR3 bases are TGTGCCAGCAGTCCCCTGTACGAGCAGTACTTC. Encoded protein: CASSPLYEQYF.